Listed below are T cell receptor beta chains from one sample, sequenced in a study of cytomegalovirus exposure and HLA in healthy donors. Using immunoSEQ multiplex PCR, the repertoire was profiled, and TCRdb retains in-frame clones only, with some absent. The table shows about 130,000 clones, with roughly four fifths occurring only once. The sample comprised PBMCs. These receptors were collected from a girl aged 2 to 10 in good health and CMV-seronegative. The CDR3 runs from the conserved cysteine through the conserved F or W. D genes are given only for firm matches. Size values are once, few and many counts, or a class for expanded clones, and some rows have none.

d_call	j_call	v_call	clone_size	cdr3_length	cdr3_nt	cdr3_aa
.	TRBJ2-2	TRBV6-4	once	14	TGTGCCAGCAGTGCAGCGGAGGACACCGGGGAGCTGTTTTTT	CASSAAEDTGELFF
TRBD2	TRBJ2-3	TRBV4-1	.	16	TGCGCCAGCAGCCAAGATAACGGGGGGGTGGCGTATACGCAGTATTTT	CASSQDNGGVAYTQYF
.	TRBJ1-2	TRBV4-1	few	14	TGCGCCAGCAGCCAGGGGATGGGGGCCAATGGCTACACCTTC	CASSQGMGANGYTF
TRBD1	TRBJ1-2	TRBV4-3	.	15	TGCGCCAGCAGCCCAAGACAGGGTACGAACTATGGCTACACCTTC	CASSPRQGTNYGYTF
.	TRBJ2-5	TRBV11-2	.	14	TGTGCCAGCAGCTTAGGTGCACTACAAGAGACCCAGTACTTC	CASSLGALQETQYF
TRBD2	TRBJ2-1	TRBV7-3	few	15	TGTGCCAGCAGACCTAGCGGTGGCTCCTACAATGAGCAGTTCTTC	CASRPSGGSYNEQFF
.	TRBJ2-3	TRBV7-3	.	17	TGTGCCAGCAGCTTAAGCGCCCCGGGACACCTCACAGATACGCAGTATTTT	CASSLSAPGHLTDTQYF
.	TRBJ1-6	TRBV18	.	16	TGTGCCAGCTCACCTCGCGGCAGGGCCAACGTGACACCCCTCCACTTT	CASSPRGRANVTPLHF
TRBD1	TRBJ2-2	TRBV11-3	.	16	TGTGCCAGCAGCCCGAGACAGGGGTCTAACACCGGGGAGCTGTTTTTT	CASSPRQGSNTGELFF
.	TRBJ2-3	TRBV7-2	.	13	TGTGCCAGCAGCTCAGAACGGGCAGATACGCAGTATTTT	CASSSERADTQYF
TRBD1	TRBJ1-2	TRBV5-3	.	15	TGTGCCAGAAGCCTGGAACGGACAGGGGGCTATGGCTACACCTTC	CARSLERTGGYGYTF
.	TRBJ1-4	TRBV6-1	.	15	TGTGCCAGCAGTGCCTGGGAGGCCAGAAATGAAAAACTGTTTTTT	CASSAWEARNEKLFF
TRBD1	TRBJ2-5	TRBV18	.	14	TGTGCCAGCTCACCAACACCCAGGGGGGAGACCCAGTACTTC	CASSPTPRGETQYF
TRBD1	TRBJ2-2	TRBV6-6	few	16	TGTGCCAGCAGTTACACGACAGGGTATTGGACCGGGGAGCTGTTTTTT	CASSYTTGYWTGELFF
TRBD2	TRBJ2-1	TRBV10-2	.	13	TGCGCCAGCTGGACTAGCGGAGACAATGAGCAGTTCTTC	CASWTSGDNEQFF
.	TRBJ2-2	TRBV11-3	.	12	TGTGCCAGCAGTCCAAACACCGGGGAGCTGTTTTTT	CASSPNTGELFF
TRBD2	TRBJ2-7	TRBV28	.	19	TGTGCCAGCAGGGGACGGGCGGGAGGGCGGTCCTTCCCCACCTACGAGCAGTACTTC	CASRGRAGGRSFPTYEQYF
TRBD1	TRBJ2-1	TRBV6-6	.	15	TGTGCCAGCAGTTACGACAGGGGTTCCTACAATGAGCAGTTCTTC	CASSYDRGSYNEQFF
.	TRBJ2-7	TRBV19	.	15	TGTGCCAGTAGGCCCACCGGCGGATTCGCCTACGAGCAGTACTTC	CASRPTGGFAYEQYF
.	TRBJ1-1	TRBV7-3	once	15	TGTGCCAGCAGCTTAATGGGGGGGATGAACACTGAAGCTTTCTTT	CASSLMGGMNTEAFF
TRBD2	TRBJ2-2	TRBV30	.	19	TGTGCCTGGAGTGTAGTGGGCAAGGGACTAGCGGGGGACACCGGGGAGCTGTTTTTT	CAWSVVGKGLAGDTGELFF
TRBD1	TRBJ2-7	TRBV5-6	.	17	TGTGCCAGCAGCGAGCGGACAGGGTACCCAAGAGCTTACGAGCAGTACTTC	CASSERTGYPRAYEQYF
TRBD1	TRBJ2-1	TRBV4-3	.	17	TGCGCCAGCAGTCGTAAGACCCCGGGACAGTTATACAATGAGCAGTTCTTC	CASSRKTPGQLYNEQFF
.	TRBJ1-5	TRBV4-3	.	16	TGCGCCAGCAGCCAAGATCGTTCGACAGATCCCCAGCCCCAGCATTTT	CASSQDRSTDPQPQHF
TRBD1	TRBJ1-2	TRBV7-2	.	15	TGTGCCAGCAGCTCCCGGGACAGCCCTTCCTATGGCTACACCTTC	CASSSRDSPSYGYTF
.	TRBJ2-7	TRBV4-1	few	16	TGCGCCAGCAGCCAAATTAGGGGGGGACCGTCCTACGAGCAGTACTTC	CASSQIRGGPSYEQYF
TRBD1	TRBJ1-1	TRBV7-2	.	17	TGTGCCAGCAGCGTGAATCCGGGACAGATAATGAACACTGAAGCTTTCTTT	CASSVNPGQIMNTEAFF
TRBD2	TRBJ2-3	TRBV7-6	.	17	TGTGCCAGCAGCTTAGCGACAGCGGGAGATCTTACAGATACGCAGTATTTT	CASSLATAGDLTDTQYF
TRBD1	TRBJ2-7	TRBV30	.	14	TGTGCCTGGAGAAATGGACAGGGGGGTCTCGAGCAGTACTTC	CAWRNGQGGLEQYF
.	TRBJ2-3	TRBV2	.	13	TGTGCCAGCAGAAAAGGGGGGGCAGATACGCAGTATTTT	CASRKGGADTQYF
TRBD2	TRBJ2-5	TRBV15	.	18	TGTGCCACCAGCAGAGACCTAACTAGCGGGGGCCGGGAAGAGACCCAGTACTTC	CATSRDLTSGGREETQYF
TRBD2	TRBJ2-3	TRBV27	.	17	TGTGCCAGCAGTTTATGGAGCGGGAGGCCGACCACAGATACGCAGTATTTT	CASSLWSGRPTTDTQYF
.	TRBJ1-6	TRBV7-6	once	14	TGTGCCAGCAGCCCGGCAGGGGCCCCGACTCCCCTCCACTTT	CASSPAGAPTPLHF
TRBD2	TRBJ2-1	TRBV7-9	.	14	TGTGCCAGCAGCCCGACGACTAGCGGGAACGAGCAGTTCTTC	CASSPTTSGNEQFF
TRBD1	TRBJ1-4	TRBV7-9	.	15	TGTGCCAGCAGCTTATCCGGACAGGGTAATGAAAAACTGTTTTTT	CASSLSGQGNEKLFF
TRBD1	TRBJ2-1	TRBV6-5	.	14	TGTGCCAGCAGTGAGACAGGGATCCCCAATGAGCAGTTCTTC	CASSETGIPNEQFF
TRBD1	TRBJ2-7	TRBV15	.	16	TGTGCCACCAGCAGAGACATCGGGACAGGGGGACGCGAGCAGTACTTC	CATSRDIGTGGREQYF
.	TRBJ1-5	TRBV5-1	.	15	TGCGCCAGCAGCTTATCAGGATTCGACGGTCAGCCCCAGCATTTT	CASSLSGFDGQPQHF
TRBD2	TRBJ2-3	TRBV7-9	.	16	TGCGCCAGCAGCTTGAGACGCGGGGGGGGCACAGATACGCAGTATTTT	CASSLRRGGGTDTQYF
TRBD1	TRBJ2-3	TRBV28	.	13	TGTGCCAGCAGCCCAGGGGGAACAGATACGCAGTATTTT	CASSPGGTDTQYF
TRBD2	TRBJ2-7	TRBV28	.	15	TGTGCCAGCAGTCCCCCGGGGGGGATCTCCTACGAGCAGTACTTC	CASSPPGGISYEQYF
.	TRBJ1-1	TRBV27	.	13	TGTGCCAGCAGGGCCCTCGGGGGAACTGAAGCTTTCTTT	CASRALGGTEAFF
.	TRBJ2-7	TRBV7-2	.	15	TGTGCCAGCAGCTTAAGAAGGGACACTCTAAACGAGCAGTACTTC	CASSLRRDTLNEQYF
.	TRBJ2-7	TRBV7-2	once	16	TGTGCCAGCAGCTTAAGGCCGGACAGTTACTCCTACGAGCAGTACTTC	CASSLRPDSYSYEQYF
.	TRBJ1-5	TRBV18	.	16	TGTGCCAGCTCACCACAAGACAGGCGGACAGATCAGCCCCAGCATTTT	CASSPQDRRTDQPQHF
TRBD2	TRBJ2-1	TRBV27	.	15	TGTGCCAGCAGTTTACTTAGCGGGAGACACAATGAGCAGTTCTTC	CASSLLSGRHNEQFF
TRBD1	TRBJ2-3	TRBV5-8	.	16	TGTGCCAGCAGCCCTGAAGACAGGGGGCGGACAGATACGCAGTATTTT	CASSPEDRGRTDTQYF
.	TRBJ1-2	TRBV28	.	15	TGTGCCAGCAGTTTGCAGGGTTCCGGTGACTATGGCTACACCTTC	CASSLQGSGDYGYTF
.	TRBJ1-1	TRBV9	.	16	TGTGCCAGCAGCCCACACCCGGGACACGGGATTTTTAAAGCTTTCTTT	CASSPHPGHGIFKAFF
.	TRBJ1-1	TRBV7-2	.	15	TGTGCCAGCAGCTTCGCCCGGACACCTGTGACTGAAGCTTTCTTT	CASSFARTPVTEAFF
.	TRBJ1-1	TRBV29-1	.	13	TGCAGCGGTACCAAGACAGGGAACACTGAAGCTTTCTTT	CSGTKTGNTEAFF
TRBD1	TRBJ1-4	TRBV28	.	15	TGTGCCAGCAGTTTTCAGGGGGCTTTAGATGAAAAACTGTTTTTT	CASSFQGALDEKLFF
.	TRBJ1-5	TRBV4-1	.	15	TGCGCCAGCAGCCATCGACAGGTTGGCAATCAGCCCCAGCATTTT	CASSHRQVGNQPQHF
.	TRBJ2-5	TRBV7-9	.	13	TGTGCCAGCAGCTTTTCAGTTCCGGAGACCCAGTACTTC	CASSFSVPETQYF
.	TRBJ2-5	TRBV10-2	.	19	TGCGCCAGCAGTCTAGGCCGTAGGAGTTTGAGAGCCGCGAATGAGGCCCGGTACTTC	CASSLGRRSLRAANEARYF